These 7 T cell receptor beta chains originate from one sample sequenced in a study of identical twins. One entry per CDR3 protein, called by TCRdb with MiXCR from the 5' RACE reads. The sample shows hundreds of thousands of distinct CDR3 sequences, roughly 12% of them seen only once. The same data also contributed to another study, on yellow fever vaccine responses in identical twins.

The sample comprised CD8+ T cells sorted from blood. The receptors come from a woman aged 18-29 years in good health.

V gene TRBV9 combines with J gene TRBJ2-7, with 9 bases fitting TRBD2. The V segment lost 0 bases and the J segment 2 bases; nucleotides outside the gene matches: 3. CDR1 is SGDLS, CDR2 YYNGEE, per germline. The CDR3 runs 15 residues. Written as DNA, the CDR3 is TGTGCCAGCAGCGTAGCAGCGGGAGGACCCTACGAGCAGTACTTC. Its protein is CASSVAAGGPYEQYF.

This chain connects TRBV27 to TRBJ2-7, with a possible D match to TRBD1 (6 bases). CDR3 size: 15 residues. The V end was cut by 0 bases, the J end by 6 bases, with 15 bases between. From germline, CDR1 is MNHEY and CDR2 SMNVEV (reference sequence). The CDR3 here is CASSLSPGHKGEQYV. The CDR3 nucleotides read TGTGCCAGCAGTTTATCCCCGGGACACAAGGGCGAGCAGTACGTC.

The chain couples TRBV14 to TRBJ2-1, with no clear D. The germline V gene has CDR1 SGHDN and CDR2 FVKESK. This CDR3 has 15 amino acids. Trimming stripped 0 bases from V and 5 bases from J, with 11 bases between. CDR3 amino acids: CASSQDDFPHNEQFF. CDR3 in DNA: TGTGCCAGCAGCCAAGATGATTTCCCACACAATGAGCAGTTCTTC.

The CDR3 DNA is TGCAGTGCTAGAGATCCACAATCTCTAGCGGGGGTTGCAGATACGCAGTATTTT. It translates to CSARDPQSLAGVADTQYF. The chain recombines TRBV20-1 with TRBJ2-3; 10 positions agree with TRBD2. V shed 0 bases, J shed 4 bases, and the junction held 13 bases outside the gene matches. This CDR3 spans 18 amino acids. Germline V gene sequence: CDR1 DFQATT, CDR2 SNEGSKA (reference sequence).

The sample holds many counts of this clonotype. The chain couples TRBV24-1 to TRBJ2-1; the match to TRBD2 covers 11 bases. Per germline, CDR1 KGHDR and CDR2 SFDVKD. The trim removed 9 bases at V and 4 bases at J, leaving 10 bases unmatched. CDR3 size: 16 residues. CDR3 protein: CATGSGTSGRYNEQFF. The CDR3 DNA reads as TGTGCCACCGGGTCGGGGACTAGCGGAAGATACAATGAGCAGTTCTTC.

A few counts support this clonotype. V is TRBV6-1 and J is TRBJ2-7, with 7 bases identical to TRBD2. The junction had 13 bases not matched to a gene; V was cut back by 7 bases and J by 4 bases. This CDR3 region has 15 residues. Germline V lookup: CDR1 MNHNS, CDR2 SASEGT. CDR3 protein: CASTPAWGEGYEQYF. The CDR3 DNA is TGTGCCAGCACCCCCGCGTGGGGGGAGGGGTACGAGCAGTACTTC.

The CDR3 DNA reads TGCAGTGCTAGGGATGGAGTTGCCAACTATGGCTACACCTTC. Amino acid sequence: CSARDGVANYGYTF. The chain couples TRBV20-1 to TRBJ1-2; D gene uncertain. CDR1 is DFQATT and CDR2 is SNEGSKA in the germline V gene (reference sequence). CDR3 size: 14 residues. V was cut by 3 bases and J by 2 bases, with 13 bases left in between.